Listed below are T cell receptor beta chains from one sample, sequenced in a study of regulatory T cells in long-lasting Graves disease. TCRdb re-derived calls from the multiplex PCR reads in MiXCR, one entry per CDR3 protein. The data show about 460,000 distinct CDR3 sequences, with 13% to 15% seen just once and around a sixth held by the top ten. These records were also assigned to another study, of T cells in Graves' hyperthyroidism and ophthalmopathy.

The sequenced sample was peripheral blood mononuclear cells (PBMCs), obtained at new diagnosis, from a patient treated with antithyroid drugs. These receptors were obtained from a woman in her 50s with Graves disease. CDR3s include the opening cysteine and the closing phenylalanine or tryptophan. Each record gives: D gene, J gene, clone size, CDR3 length, V gene, CDR3 protein, CDR3 DNA. The D gene is left open where the match is weak. For some rows the clone size is stated as once, few or many, or as a class when expanded; others skip it.

>TRBD2|TRBJ2-1|-|14|TRBV28
CASSRLAGVGEQFF
TGTGCCAGCAGCCGTCTAGCGGGAGTAGGCGAGCAGTTCTTC
>TRBD1|TRBJ2-7|-|14|TRBV29-1
CSVEGDREGSEQYF
TGCAGCGTTGAAGGGGACAGGGAGGGGTCCGAGCAGTACTTC
>TRBD2|TRBJ2-3|many|15|TRBV6-2/TRBV6-3
CASSYSGGLSDTQYF
TGTGCCAGCAGTTACAGCGGGGGGCTATCAGATACGCAGTATTTT
>-|TRBJ2-7|many|13|TRBV2
CASSEGGAYEQYF
TGTGCCAGCAGTGAGGGCGGCGCCTACGAGCAGTACTTC
>-|TRBJ2-7|many|14|TRBV20-1
CSARDPSEPYEQYF
TGCAGTGCTAGAGACCCTAGCGAACCCTACGAGCAGTACTTC
>TRBD2|TRBJ2-5|-|15|TRBV27
CASSQLAGVGKTQYF
TGTGCCAGCAGCCAGCTAGCGGGAGTCGGGAAGACCCAGTACTTC
>-|TRBJ1-5|many|13|TRBV6-1
CASSGTSNQPQHF
TGTGCCAGCAGCGGGACTAGCAATCAGCCCCAGCATTTT
>TRBD2|TRBJ2-7|many|16|TRBV7-2
CASSLSSGKIPYEQYF
TGTGCCAGCAGCTTAAGTAGCGGGAAGATCCCTTACGAGCAGTACTTC
>-|TRBJ1-1|many|15|TRBV12-3/TRBV12-4
CASSLVPGMNTEAFF
TGTGCCAGCAGTTTAGTGCCAGGGATGAACACTGAAGCTTTCTTT
>TRBD2|TRBJ2-3|many|16|TRBV28
CASSPSGRAYTDTQYF
TGTGCCAGCAGCCCAAGCGGGAGGGCCTACACAGATACGCAGTATTTT
>TRBD2|TRBJ2-4|many|15|TRBV28
CASSTNSGSWNIQYF
TGTGCCAGCAGCACCAACAGCGGGAGTTGGAACATTCAGTACTTC
>-|TRBJ2-7|many|11|TRBV27
CASPPPYEQYF
TGTGCCAGCCCGCCTCCCTACGAGCAGTACTTC
>TRBD1|TRBJ2-2|many|14|TRBV30
CAWSGTANTGELFF
TGTGCCTGGAGCGGGACAGCGAACACCGGGGAGCTGTTTTTT
>-|TRBJ2-3|-|14|TRBV2
CASSPTGWLDTQYF
TGTGCCAGCAGCCCCACTGGGTGGTTAGATACGCAGTATTTT
>TRBD2|TRBJ2-2|few|15|TRBV2
CASRRTSGRVGELFF
TGTGCCAGCCGACGGACTAGCGGGAGGGTCGGGGAGCTGTTTTTT
>-|TRBJ2-2|-|15|TRBV5-1
CASSLVQGFTGELFF
TGCGCCAGCAGCTTGGTGCAGGGGTTCACCGGGGAGCTGTTTTTT
>TRBD1|TRBJ1-1|many|16|TRBV5-1
CASSSDPGQRFAEAFF
TGCGCCAGCAGCTCAGACCCGGGACAGAGGTTTGCTGAAGCTTTCTTT
>TRBD2|TRBJ2-1|many|15|TRBV5-1
CASSFLAGGRDEQFF
TGCGCCAGCAGCTTCCTAGCGGGAGGGAGGGATGAGCAGTTCTTC
>TRBD2|TRBJ2-3|many|15|TRBV27
CASSHRLALTDTQYF
TGTGCCAGCAGTCACAGACTAGCCCTCACAGATACGCAGTATTTT
>-|TRBJ1-1|many|15|TRBV9
CASSAPTGGNTEAFF
TGTGCCAGCAGCGCCCCGACAGGAGGGAACACTGAAGCTTTCTTT
>-|TRBJ2-5|few|13|TRBV4-1
CASSSDWVKTQYF
TGCGCCAGCAGCTCCGACTGGGTCAAGACCCAGTACTTC
>TRBD2|TRBJ2-7|few|14|TRBV10-3
CAISGTGGKDEQYF
TGTGCCATCAGTGGAACGGGGGGGAAGGACGAGCAGTACTTC
>-|TRBJ2-7|many|11|TRBV7-9
CASVSSYEQYF
TGTGCCAGTGTGTCGAGCTACGAGCAGTACTTC
>TRBD2|TRBJ2-7|few|15|TRBV7-2
CASSSGSGRLYEQYF
TGTGCCAGCAGCTCGGGGAGCGGGAGATTGTACGAGCAGTACTTC
>-|TRBJ1-1|many|17|TRBV2
CASSEWGCTGCGTEAFF
TGTGCCAGCAGTGAATGGGGTTGCACAGGGTGTGGCACTGAAGCTTTCTTT
>TRBD1|TRBJ2-7|-|13|TRBV19
CASSGTGPYEQYF
TGTGCCAGTAGTGGGACAGGCCCCTACGAGCAGTACTTC
>-|TRBJ2-2|many|14|TRBV2
CASSEVRSPGELFF
TGTGCCAGCAGTGAAGTCCGAAGCCCCGGGGAGCTGTTTTTT
>TRBD2|TRBJ2-3|few|21|TRBV11-3
CASSLGPAGIASGIYTDTQYF
TGTGCCAGCAGCTTAGGCCCGGCCGGGATAGCTAGCGGGATATACACAGATACGCAGTATTTT
>-|TRBJ1-1|many|11|TRBV6-5
CASSFSGAAFF
TGTGCCAGCAGTTTCTCAGGGGCCGCTTTCTTT
>TRBD2|TRBJ2-1|-|16|TRBV6-1
CASSTWTSGLENEQFF
TGTGCCAGCAGTACCTGGACTAGCGGCCTTGAGAATGAGCAGTTCTTC
>-|TRBJ2-3|many|17|TRBV30
CAWSLGAYTTYTDTQYF
TGTGCCTGGAGTTTGGGGGCTTATACCACGTACACAGATACGCAGTATTTT
>TRBD2|TRBJ2-7|many|12|TRBV10-1
CASRGAGREQYF
TGCGCCAGCAGAGGAGCGGGGCGCGAGCAGTACTTC
>TRBD2|TRBJ2-7|many|15|TRBV10-3
CAISMGLAYSYEQYF
TGTGCCATCAGTATGGGACTAGCCTACTCCTACGAGCAGTACTTC
>-|TRBJ1-2|-|13|TRBV7-3
CASSSRPGSGYTF
TGTGCCAGCAGCTCGAGACCCGGATCTGGCTACACCTTC
>-|TRBJ1-2|-|14|TRBV5-5
CASSFVREGYGYTF
TGTGCCAGCAGCTTTGTCAGGGAAGGCTATGGCTACACCTTC
>-|TRBJ2-7|many|11|TRBV27
CASRRRGEQYF
TGTGCCAGCAGACGAAGGGGCGAGCAGTACTTC
>TRBD2|TRBJ2-5|many|12|TRBV29-1
CSVERPGGTQYF
TGCAGCGTTGAAAGGCCGGGGGGGACCCAGTACTTC
>-|TRBJ2-1|-|15|TRBV7-6
CASSPGQAWRGEQFF
TGTGCCAGCAGCCCCGGCCAAGCGTGGAGAGGTGAGCAGTTCTTC
>TRBD2|TRBJ2-3|few|15|TRBV29-1
CSVALAGGSTDTQYF
TGCAGCGTTGCTTTGGCGGGAGGGTCCACAGATACGCAGTATTTT
>-|TRBJ1-1|-|15|TRBV10-3
CAISGGGTLNTEAFF
TGTGCCATCAGTGGGGGGGGCACCTTGAACACTGAAGCTTTCTTT
>TRBD2|TRBJ2-1|-|14|TRBV7-3
CASSFTGTINEQFF
TGTGCCAGCAGCTTTACCGGGACTATCAATGAGCAGTTCTTC
>-|TRBJ2-7|many|14|TRBV3-1
CASSLSGISYEQYF
TGTGCCAGCAGCCTTAGCGGCATCTCCTACGAGCAGTACTTC
>-|TRBJ2-4|few|15|TRBV5-1
CASSLVTEAKNIQYF
TGCGCCAGCAGCTTGGTCACAGAAGCCAAAAACATTCAGTACTTC
>TRBD1|TRBJ2-7|many|15|TRBV29-1
CSVVRGQDLSYEQYF
TGCAGCGTTGTTCGCGGACAGGATCTCTCCTACGAGCAGTACTTC
>-|TRBJ1-2|many|15|TRBV5-1
CASSIGRSPNYGYTF
TGCGCCAGCAGCATTGGACGGAGCCCTAACTATGGCTACACCTTC
>TRBD2|TRBJ2-2|few|16|TRBV28
CASSTRTSLRTGELFF
TGTGCCAGCAGCACTCGGACTAGCCTTCGCACCGGGGAGCTGTTTTTT
>TRBD1|TRBJ2-7|few|21|TRBV7-2
CASSSPGQGASSGISYYEQYF
TGTGCCAGCAGCTCCCCGGGACAGGGGGCATCTAGCGGGATTTCCTACTACGAGCAGTACTTC
>TRBD1|TRBJ2-3|many|14|TRBV30
CAWSEGGFVHTQYF
TGTGCCTGGAGCGAAGGGGGCTTCGTACATACGCAGTATTTT
>-|TRBJ1-6|-|14|TRBV6-2/TRBV6-3
CASSYVRNNSPLHF
TGTGCCAGCAGTTACGTCAGAAATAATTCACCCCTCCACTTT
>TRBD1|TRBJ2-7|-|14|TRBV5-1
CASSARQGAGEQYF
TGCGCCAGCAGCGCGAGACAGGGGGCTGGGGAGCAGTACTTC
>TRBD2|TRBJ2-1|-|17|TRBV9
CASSVGLSTSGSHEQFF
TGTGCCAGCAGCGTAGGATTGTCGACTAGCGGGAGTCATGAGCAGTTCTTC
>TRBD1|TRBJ1-1|many|15|TRBV28
CASRTAGTENTEAFF
TGTGCCAGCAGGACCGCCGGGACAGAAAACACTGAAGCTTTCTTT
>TRBD1|TRBJ2-5|few|15|TRBV4-1
CASSRDGQGKETQYF
TGCGCCAGCAGCCGGGACGGACAGGGTAAAGAGACCCAGTACTTC
>-|TRBJ2-2|-|16|TRBV4-1
CASSQGRGDRSGELFF
TGCGCCAGCAGCCAAGGACGTGGGGATCGTAGCGGGGAGCTGTTTTTT
>-|TRBJ1-1|many|13|TRBV20-1
CSARLSGRTEAFF
TGCAGTGCTAGGCTTTCGGGAAGGACTGAAGCTTTCTTT
>TRBD2|TRBJ2-2|few|17|TRBV29-1
CSVSGLAGGRNTGELFF
TGCAGCGTCTCGGGACTAGCGGGAGGCAGAAACACCGGGGAGCTGTTTTTT
>TRBD2|TRBJ2-5|-|15|TRBV27
CASRPVGLARETQYF
TGTGCCAGCAGACCCGTGGGACTAGCGAGAGAGACCCAGTACTTC
>-|TRBJ2-4|many|18|TRBV7-2
CASSLDRRGPLAKNIQYF
TGTGCCAGCAGCTTAGATCGCAGGGGCCCTTTAGCCAAAAACATTCAGTACTTC
>TRBD1|TRBJ1-3|many|16|TRBV28
CASSAETGGSGNTIYF
TGTGCCAGCAGTGCCGAGACAGGGGGGTCTGGAAACACCATATATTTT
>TRBD2|TRBJ2-5|many|16|TRBV6-5
CASSYSILAGDETQYF
TGTGCCAGCAGTTACTCGATACTAGCGGGAGATGAGACCCAGTACTTC